Listed here are 30 T cell receptor beta chains from one sample, sequenced in a study of vaccination and CD4 T cells after COVID-19. Treatment specified: roughly 10-day PBMC culture with coronavirus spike peptide pools or control peptides (ViraFEST assay). Sequencing of DNA taken from cultured CD4+ T cells relied on the Oncomine TCR Beta short-read assay. TCRdb re-called the PCR reads with MiXCR, one entry per CDR3 protein. The data show about 7,100 distinct CDR3 sequences, around 74% seen once. Their specific antigens are unknown. Sequences were obtained from CD4+ T cells from blood, cultured in vitro. The receptors come from a human donor who had recovered from COVID-19.

There are a few counts of this clonotype. The V gene is TRBV20-1, the J gene TRBJ2-1, with D uncertain. Trimming removed 6 bases from V and 0 bases from J, with 12 bases in between. Germline CDR1 DFQATT, CDR2 SNEGSKA (reference sequence). The CDR3 has 14 residues. CDR3: CSAAHHSSYNEQFF. CDR3 bases: TGCAGTGCAGCACATCACAGCTCCTACAATGAGCAGTTCTTC.

The CDR3 spells CSARATSGSKSEQFF. DNA of the CDR3: TGCAGTGCTAGAGCCACTAGCGGGAGCAAAAGTGAGCAGTTCTTC. The rearrangement joins TRBV20-1 to TRBJ2-1; TRBD2 matches at 11 bases. Unmatched junction bases numbered 8, after V lost 1 base and J lost 9 bases. This CDR3 contains 15 residues. Germline V gene data show CDR1 as DFQATT and CDR2 as SNEGSKA (reference sequence).

This clonotype was counted a few times. The J gene is TRBJ1-5, the V gene TRBV6-1; no clear D. The CDR3 spans 13 residues. V was pared by 5 bases and J by 2 bases, with 7 bases between. Germline values: CDR1 MNHNS, CDR2 SASEGT. This CDR3 reads CASSLYGNQPQHF. CDR3 DNA sequence: TGTGCCAGCAGTCTCTACGGCAATCAGCCCCAGCATTTT.

This clonotype appeared once. The chain joins TRBV24-1 to TRBJ1-5; possibly TRBD1 for D (5 bases). CDR3 length: 14 residues. V was clipped by 7 bases and J by 0 bases, with 9 bases between them. CDR1 and CDR2 (germline): KGHDR, SFDVKD. The CDR3 bases are TGTGCCACCAGCAGGGACGGTAGCAATCAGCCCCAGCATTTT. This translates into CATSRDGSNQPQHF.

This rearrangement joins TRBV7-9 to TRBJ2-3; the D is unclear. The CDR3 length is 11 residues. V lost 5 bases and J 8 bases, leaving 8 bases between the germline ends. The germline V gene encodes CDR1 SEHNR and CDR2 FQNEAQ (reference sequence). The CDR3 is CASSQPGTQYF. In DNA form, the CDR3 reads TGTGCCAGCAGCCAGCCGGGTACGCAGTATTTT.

The chain couples TRBV6-4 to TRBJ2-3, with D perhaps matching TRBD1 (6 bases). The germline V and J ends were trimmed by 5 bases and 2 bases, with 11 bases remaining between them. This CDR3 region has 14 residues. Germline V lookup: CDR1 MRHNA, CDR2 SNTAGT. This CDR3 is CASSKTGLTDTQYF. DNA for the CDR3: TGTGCCAGCAGTAAGACAGGCCTCACAGATACGCAGTATTTT.

The chain links TRBV7-9 to TRBJ2-7; no definite D call. Germline CDR1 reads SEHNR; CDR2 reads FQNEAQ (reference sequence). The CDR3 extends over 14 amino acids. Between the trimmed V and J ends, which lost 3 bases and 2 bases, there was a span of 11 bases. As DNA, the CDR3 is TGTGCCAGCAGCTTGAGAACGCCGACCTACGAGCAGTACTTC. This gives the protein CASSLRTPTYEQYF.

The CDR3 DNA follows: TGTGCCAGCAGTTACCAGCGGGACAGGGCGATTAATGAGCAGTTCTTC. Encoded protein: CASSYQRDRAINEQFF. V usage is TRBV6-2 or TRBV6-3 and J usage is TRBJ2-1; 9 positions match TRBD1. J gave up 7 bases and V 2 bases, and 9 bases lay outside the gene matches. Germline V lookup: CDR1 MNHEY, CDR2 SVGEGT. The CDR3 loop spans 16 amino acids.

V gene TRBV20-1 combines with J gene TRBJ1-1, with a possible D match to TRBD1 (5 bases). The CDR3 is made up of 18 amino acids. V was shortened by 3 bases and J by 1 base, with 24 bases between the two germline ends. CDR1 DFQATT and CDR2 SNEGSKA come from the germline V gene (reference sequence). DNA of the CDR3: TGCAGTGCTAGTTACCCCACAGGCCTTGGGCCGTCGAACACTGAAGCTTTCTTT. Its translation: CSASYPTGLGPSNTEAFF.

The chain uses TRBV29-1 and TRBJ2-6, with D perhaps matching TRBD2 (5 bases). Trimming left V 2 bases short and J 3 bases short, with 8 bases between. Germline values: CDR1 SQVTM, CDR2 ANQGSEA. This CDR3 has 14 amino acids. The CDR3 bases are TGCAGCGTTGAATTGGGGAGTGGGGCCAACGTCCTGACTTTC. Protein: CSVELGSGANVLTF.

This clonotype is medium-sized within its sample. V and J are TRBV6-1 and TRBJ1-5; no clear D. The CDR3 is made up of 16 amino acids. V was clipped by 7 bases and J by 4 bases, with 20 bases between them. Germline V gives CDR1 MNHNS, CDR2 SASEGT. The CDR3 protein is CASIPGQRLRNQPQHF. The CDR3 DNA reads as TGTGCCAGCATCCCGGGTCAGCGACTGAGAAATCAGCCCCAGCATTTT.

V is TRBV10-3 and J is TRBJ1-1; 9 bases align to TRBD1. Germline V gene data show CDR1 as ENHRY and CDR2 as SYGVKD. There are 13 residues in the CDR3. J gave up 5 bases and V 5 bases, and 3 bases lay outside the gene matches. In DNA, the CDR3 is TGTGCCATCAGTAGGGACAGGGTTACTGAAGCTTTCTTT. Translation: CAISRDRVTEAFF.

In this sample, this clonotype turned up once. The chain carries TRBV6-1 and TRBJ2-2; D gene uncertain. V dropped 6 bases and J dropped 3 bases, with 8 bases sitting between them. The CDR3 loop spans 13 amino acids. CDR1 and CDR2 (germline): MNHNS, SASEGT. DNA for the CDR3: TGTGCCAGCAGGCTAGAGTACACCGGGGAGCTGTTTTTT. It translates to CASRLEYTGELFF.

The rearrangement uses TRBV7-2 and TRBJ2-2; 7 nucleotides match TRBD2. The CDR3 sequence is 16 residues long. J gave up 6 bases and V 1 base, and 8 bases lay outside the gene matches. Germline-derived CDR1 and CDR2 are SGHTA and FQGNSA. As DNA, the CDR3 is TGTGCCAGCAGCTTAGGGCGTCGGGGGAGGGCCGGGGAGCTGTTTTTT. Protein: CASSLGRRGRAGELFF.

Notes on this clonotype: The junction differs from germline at one of its ends, possibly a read error. This sequence joins TRBV7-2 and TRBJ1-2; the match to TRBD1 covers 7 bases. The germline gives CDR1 SGHTA, CDR2 FQGNSA. This CDR3 is built from 13 residues. CDR3 nucleotides: TGTGCCAGCAGTTTGGGACAGCCCTATGGCTACGCCTTC. It specifies CASSLGQPYGYAF.

The CDR3 loop reads CASSYPRGGEDTQYF. In nucleotides, the CDR3 is TGTGCCAGCAGTTATCCCCGAGGAGGGGAAGATACGCAGTATTTT. V usage is TRBV6-2 or TRBV6-3 and J usage is TRBJ2-3; TRBD2 is a possible D gene (6 bases). This CDR3 comprises 15 residues. Germline CDR1 and CDR2: MNHEY and SVGEGT. V was trimmed by 3 bases and J by 5 bases, leaving 15 bases between them.

This clonotype is judged medium-sized. J is TRBJ1-1 and V is TRBV6-2 or TRBV6-3; D is perhaps TRBD1 (5 bases). The germline V gene encodes CDR1 MNHEY and CDR2 SVGEGT. The CDR3 extends over 14 amino acids. The ends were cut back, 7 bases at V and 0 bases at J, with 12 bases in the middle. The CDR3 protein is CASTRGSMNTEAFF. Written as DNA, the CDR3 is TGTGCCAGCACAAGGGGCTCAATGAACACTGAAGCTTTCTTT.

V gene TRBV5-1 combines with J gene TRBJ2-3, with 12 nucleotides matching TRBD2. The germline V gene encodes CDR1 SGHRS and CDR2 YFSETQ. This CDR3 is 16 amino acids long. J lost 5 bases, V lost 0 bases, and 4 bases had no gene match. CDR3: CASSLGLAGAGDTQYF. The CDR3 nucleotides read TGCGCCAGCAGCTTGGGACTAGCGGGAGCAGGAGATACGCAGTATTTT.

This rearrangement joins TRBV7-6 to TRBJ2-1, with D tentatively TRBD1 (6 bases). V gave up 5 bases and J gave up 1 base, with 9 bases separating them. CDR3 size: 14 residues. The germline CDR1 and CDR2 sequences are SGHVS and FNYEAQ. As DNA, the CDR3 is TGTGCCAGCAGCCATCAGGGGTCCTACAATGAGCAGTTCTTC. Translated: CASSHQGSYNEQFF.

Judged by abundance, this clonotype is medium-sized. For the CDR3, the DNA is TGCAGTGCTCCTACTGCGGGGGCAACTAATGAAAAACTGTTTTTT. Translated: CSAPTAGATNEKLFF. The chain carries TRBV20-1 and TRBJ1-4; TRBD1 is a possible D gene (5 bases). The length of the CDR3 is 15 residues. Trimming pared 5 bases from V and 0 bases from J, leaving 13 bases between. Germline loops: CDR1 DFQATT, CDR2 SNEGSKA (reference sequence).

This clonotype was seen a handful of times. This rearrangement joins TRBV10-3 to TRBJ1-5; a weak D match, TRBD1 (5 bases). There are 13 residues in the CDR3. CDR1 and CDR2 from the germline V gene are ENHRY and SYGVKD. Trimming stripped 8 bases from V and 4 bases from J, with 12 bases between. The CDR3 DNA is TGTGCCATCCGCAGAGGGGCAAATCAGCCCCAGCATTTT. Translating gives CAIRRGANQPQHF.

This sequence joins TRBV7-9 and TRBJ1-1; D not resolved. The CDR3 spans 15 residues. Trimming stripped 1 base from V and 1 base from J, with 10 bases between. The germline V gene encodes CDR1 SEHNR and CDR2 FQNEAQ (reference sequence). The CDR3 reads CASSLGRRGNTEAFF. The CDR3 coding sequence is TGTGCCAGCAGCTTAGGAAGGCGCGGGAACACTGAAGCTTTCTTT.

This chain connects TRBV7-2 to TRBJ1-2; D gene uncertain. With 6 bases removed from V and 8 bases from J, the gap between germline ends came to 13 bases. This CDR3 region has 12 residues. The germline V gene encodes CDR1 SGHTA and CDR2 FQGNSA. The CDR3 here is CASSYRKYGYTF. Written as DNA, the CDR3 is TGTGCCAGCAGTTACCGAAAGTACGGCTACACCTTC.

The rearrangement links TRBV7-9 to TRBJ2-1; either TRBD1 or TRBD2 may supply D (7 bases each). The CDR3 extends over 16 amino acids. Trimming removed 5 bases at V and 5 bases at J, with 19 bases between. Germline V lookup: CDR1 SEHNR, CDR2 FQNEAQ (reference sequence). The CDR3 nucleotides are TGTGCCAGCAGCCCCAGAGGGAGGGGGCGCGACAATGAGCAGTTCTTC. This translates into CASSPRGRGRDNEQFF.

This clonotype has only one observation. One junction end does not reproduce the germline sequence, and a read error may be involved. The chain combines TRBV6-1 with TRBJ2-1; 8 nucleotides align to TRBD1. Germline lookup yields CDR1 MNHNS and CDR2 SASEGT. This CDR3 spans 16 amino acids. The CDR3 DNA follows: TGTGCCAGCAGAAGTGGGAGACAGGGGAAATACAATGAGCGGTTCTTC. Translation: CASRSGRQGKYNERFF.

The chain couples TRBV20-1 to TRBJ1-2; 8 bases agree with TRBD1. V was pared by 5 bases and J by 4 bases, with 6 bases of the junction left unmatched. There are 13 residues in the CDR3. Germline V gene sequence: CDR1 DFQATT, CDR2 SNEGSKA (reference sequence). CDR3: CSAHGQGTYGYTF. CDR3 in DNA: TGCAGTGCTCATGGACAGGGCACCTATGGCTACACCTTC.

This rearrangement joins TRBV6-1 to TRBJ2-5; no definite D call. The CDR3 is made up of 12 amino acids. Trimming took 6 bases from V and 5 from J, leaving 10 bases between them. Germline CDR1 is MNHNS and CDR2 is SASEGT. The CDR3 reads CASRVARETQYF. DNA for the CDR3: TGTGCCAGCAGGGTAGCACGCGAGACCCAGTACTTC.

The chain has TRBV6-2 or TRBV6-3 and TRBJ2-1; D gene uncertain. V was pared by 0 bases and J by 6 bases, with 12 bases between. Germline lookup yields CDR1 MNHEY and CDR2 SVGEGT. This CDR3 has 15 residues. The CDR3 sequence is CASSYSLGFANEQFF. The CDR3 DNA follows: TGTGCCAGCAGTTACTCCTTAGGGTTTGCCAATGAGCAGTTCTTC.

The genes are TRBV6-1 and TRBJ2-2, with D perhaps TRBD1 (6 bases). CDR1 is MNHNS, CDR2 SASEGT, per germline. Trimming shortened V by 6 bases and J by 5 bases, and 16 bases separated the two germline ends. The CDR3 has 15 residues. Here the CDR3 reads CASSLGTISTGELFF. CDR3 bases: TGTGCCAGCAGCTTAGGGACAATCTCAACCGGGGAGCTGTTTTTT.

V gene TRBV6-2 or TRBV6-3 combines with J gene TRBJ2-7, with a tentative D call TRBD2 (5 bases). Germline loops: CDR1 MNHEY, CDR2 SVGEGT. Trimming removed 6 bases from V and 2 bases from J, with 17 bases in between. CDR3 length equals 15 residues. The CDR3 region is CASSPKRLPTYEQYF. The CDR3 DNA sequence: TGTGCCAGCAGCCCAAAGCGGCTTCCTACCTACGAGCAGTACTTC.